These 26 T cell receptor beta chains came from one sample sequenced in a study of blood T cell repertoires in COVID-19. Produced via immunoSEQ multiplex PCR; TCRdb's table is partial and in-frame only. The data hold about 240,000 clones, with around 83% observed a single time. Input material: peripheral blood. All receptors derive from a woman younger than 30 with acute or convalescent COVID-19.

This chain links TRBV7-2 with TRBJ2-7; 8 bases are a match to TRBD1. Losses at the gene ends were 1 base for V and 0 bases for J; bases not matched to a gene: 2. The CDR3 length is 15 residues. Germline V lookup: CDR1 SGHTA, CDR2 FQGNSA. CDR3 nucleotides: TGTGCCAGCAGCTTAGGGGACAGGAGCTCCTACGAGCAGTACTTC. Translated, it gives CASSLGDRSSYEQYF. Supplemented by reference TRBV7-2 and TRBJ2-7, the full variable domain reads GAGVSQSPSNKVTEKGKDVELRCDPISGHTALYWYRQSLGQGLEFLIYFQGNSAPDKSGLPSDRFSAERTGGSVSTLTIQRTQQEDSAVYLCASSLGDRSSYEQYFGPGTRLTVT.

The J gene is TRBJ1-5, the V gene TRBV27; tentative D call: TRBD1 (6 bases). Germline lookup yields CDR1 MNHEY and CDR2 SMNVEV (reference sequence). The V gene lost 3 bases and the J gene lost 2 bases, with 11 bases spanning the gap. CDR3 size: 15 residues. DNA for the CDR3: TGTGCCAGCAGTTTGGACAGAAGGGGCAATCAGCCCCAGCATTTT. Its translation: CASSLDRRGNQPQHF.

This clone has a handful of counts. The chain employs TRBV10-2 and TRBJ1-6, with TRBD1 matching 9 bases. The CDR3 has 16 residues. V was clipped by 2 bases and J by 10 bases; unmatched bases: 9. Germline assignment: CDR1 WSHSY and CDR2 SAAADI. CDR3 coding DNA: TGCGCCAGCAGTGAGCCCACAGGGGGCAAACAGTCACCCCTCCACTTT. It encodes CASSEPTGGKQSPLHF.

CDR3 DNA sequence: TGTGCCAGCAGCTCAGCGACAGGGATCTCTAGGAGCTACACCTTC. Protein product: CASSSATGISRSYTF. The V gene is TRBV4-2, the J gene TRBJ1-2, with 7 bases lining up with TRBD1. CDR1 is LGHNA, CDR2 YNFKEQ, per germline. The CDR3 consists of 15 residues. V shed 5 bases and J 9 bases; nucleotides not matched to a gene: 15.

This chain connects TRBV28 to TRBJ2-7; D is perhaps TRBD1 (6 bases). CDR1 is MDHEN and CDR2 is SYDVKM in the germline V gene. The length of the CDR3 is 15 residues. Trimming took off 1 base at V and 5 bases at J, with 15 bases between the two ends. For the CDR3, the DNA is TGTGCCAGCAGTTTATTAAGGGGGATGAGGAACGAGCAGTACTTC. As protein: CASSLLRGMRNEQYF.

CDR3 in DNA: TGTGCCAGCAGTCCGGGACAGATAAACACTGAAGCTTTCTTT. Its translation is CASSPGQINTEAFF. The V call is TRBV6-5, the J call TRBJ1-1; TRBD1 aligns across 7 bases. This CDR3 has 14 residues. Germline trimming cut 5 bases from V and 2 bases from J; bases unmatched to any gene: 5. Germline V lookup: CDR1 MNHEY, CDR2 SVGAGI.

V gene TRBV6-5 combines with J gene TRBJ1-1; 11 nucleotides align to TRBD1. CDR3 size: 13 residues. V was pared by 6 bases and J by 5 bases, with 2 bases of the junction left unmatched. In germline, CDR1 is MNHEY, CDR2 SVGAGI. CDR3 bases: TGTGCCAGCAGCGGACAGGGGGCAACTGAAGCTTTCTTT. Its protein is CASSGQGATEAFF.

The chain is built from TRBV18 and TRBJ2-1; 7 bases agree with TRBD2. The V and J ends lost 2 bases and 3 bases, in that order; junction bases with no gene match: 10. The CDR3 is 17 amino acids. Germline loops: CDR1 KGHSH, CDR2 LQKENI. The CDR3 region has the DNA TGTGCCAGCTCACCAAACGAGGCAGGGACTATCTACAATGAGCAGTTCTTC. Protein sequence: CASSPNEAGTIYNEQFF.

The V and J genes are TRBV20-1 and TRBJ2-2; 10 nucleotides line up with TRBD2. The germline gives CDR1 DFQATT, CDR2 SNEGSKA (reference sequence). The junction had 7 bases not matched to a gene; V was cut back by 3 bases and J by 9 bases. This CDR3 spans 14 amino acids. CDR3 nucleotide sequence: TGCAGTGCTAGTAGCGCTAGCGGGAGTCGGGAGCTGTTTTTT. The encoded protein is CSASSASGSRELFF.

This sequence joins TRBV18 and TRBJ1-5, with D possibly matching TRBD1 (6 bases). This CDR3 region has 13 residues. Trimming shortened V by 6 bases and J by 5 bases, and 11 bases separated the two germline ends. CDR1 and CDR2 (germline): KGHSH, LQKENI. CDR3 sequence (DNA): TGTGCCAGCTCCCGCGACAGGTATCAGCCCCAGCATTTT. Its translation is CASSRDRYQPQHF.

V usage is TRBV9 and J usage is TRBJ1-1, with a weak D call TRBD1 (5 bases). The CDR3 has 14 residues. Trimming removed 3 bases at V and 0 bases at J, with 9 bases between. Per germline, CDR1 SGDLS and CDR2 YYNGEE. CDR3: CASSAGGLNTEAFF. The CDR3 nucleotides read TGTGCCAGCAGCGCCGGGGGACTGAACACTGAAGCTTTCTTT. Full variable domain (rest looked up from reference TRBV9 and TRBJ1-1): DSGVTQTPKHLITATGQRVTLRCSPRSGDLSVYWYQQSLDQGLQFLIQYYNGEERAKGNILERFSAQQFPDLHSELNLSSLELGDSALYFCASSAGGLNTEAFFGQGTRLTVV.

The chain carries TRBV3-1 (or the pseudogene TRBV3-2) and TRBJ1-5; D may be TRBD1 (5 bases). The CDR3 spans 14 residues. CDR1 and CDR2 (germline): LGHDT, YNNKEL (reference sequence). V gave up 4 bases and J gave up 2 bases, with 9 bases separating them. CDR3: CASSRSGGNQPQHF. CDR3 coding DNA: TGTGCCAGCAGCCGGTCGGGGGGCAATCAGCCCCAGCATTTT.

The rearrangement uses TRBV30 and TRBJ1-4; possible D gene TRBD1, 5 bases. Germline CDR1 is GTSNPN and CDR2 is SVGIG (reference sequence). Between the trimmed V and J ends, which lost 8 bases and 8 bases, there was a span of 24 bases. The CDR3 length is 15 residues. CDR3 sequence: CAQNVRQGKGEKLFF. The CDR3 nucleotides are TGTGCCCAGAACGTCCGCCAGGGCAAGGGCGAAAAACTGTTTTTT.

With regard to this clone: One end of the junction fails to match germline, which may point to a read error. The chain has TRBV7-7 and TRBJ1-3, with unresolved D. Germline V CDR1 and CDR2: SSHAT, FNYEAQ (reference sequence). The CDR3 is 14 residues long. Here the CDR3 reads CASSAGSLGNTIYF. CDR3 DNA sequence: TGTGCTAGCAGCGCCGGGTCGCTCGGAAACACCATATATTTT.

The rearrangement uses TRBV6-6 and TRBJ2-7; 8 bases align to TRBD2. The V gene end was trimmed by 7 bases and the J gene end by 7 bases; junction bases not matched to a gene: 9. This CDR3 has 13 residues. Per the germline V gene, CDR1 is MNHNY and CDR2 is SVGAGI (reference sequence). The CDR3 reads CASTKRERSEQYF. The DNA for the CDR3 is TGTGCCAGCACAAAGCGGGAGAGAAGTGAGCAGTACTTC.

The chain couples TRBV5-1 to TRBJ2-1; D might be TRBD2 (8 bases). The CDR3 runs 15 residues. V lost 3 bases and J 9 bases, leaving 19 bases between the germline ends. The V gene's germline CDR1 is SGHRS and CDR2 YFSETQ. In DNA form, the CDR3 reads TGCGCCAGCAGCTCGGGACTAGGAGGGGGCGGTGAGCAGTTCTTC. Residues: CASSSGLGGGGEQFF.

The chain recombines TRBV30 with TRBJ1-3, with D possibly matching TRBD1 (6 bases). The V end was cut by 2 bases, the J end by 8 bases, with 13 bases between. The CDR3 extends over 13 amino acids. CDR1 is GTSNPN, CDR2 SVGIG, per germline (reference sequence). The CDR3 DNA reads as TGTGCCTGGAGTTGGGACACGGAGGACACCATATATTTT. This encodes CAWSWDTEDTIYF.

In its sample, this clone was seen once. The genes are TRBV11-3 and TRBJ2-2; a weak D match, TRBD1 (6 bases). Trimming took 0 bases from V and 6 from J, leaving 29 bases between them. Germline CDR1 reads SGHNT; CDR2 reads YENEEA. The CDR3 extends over 21 amino acids. This CDR3 reads CASSLEYGRRQVLGSPGELFF. In DNA, the CDR3 is TGTGCCAGCAGCTTAGAGTACGGAAGAAGACAGGTATTGGGCAGTCCCGGGGAGCTGTTTTTT.

This rearrangement joins TRBV29-1 to TRBJ2-1; D is uncertain. The CDR3 has 11 amino acids. Trimming pared 3 bases from V and 3 bases from J, leaving 3 bases between. Germline values: CDR1 SQVTM, CDR2 ANQGSEA. As DNA, the CDR3 is TGCAGCGTTGAGCGCTACAATGAGCAGTTCTTC. It codes for CSVERYNEQFF.

This rearrangement joins TRBV7-2 to TRBJ2-3; D is perhaps TRBD2 (6 bases). CDR1 SGHTA and CDR2 FQGNSA come from the germline V gene. This CDR3 has 17 amino acids. Trimming pared 3 bases from V and 2 bases from J, leaving 18 bases between. CDR3 nucleotide sequence: TGTGCCAGCAGCTTTAAGGGACTCCAGAGGGTCACAGATACGCAGTATTTT. Amino acids: CASSFKGLQRVTDTQYF.

This clone was seen just once. V and J are TRBV7-6 and TRBJ1-2, with TRBD1 identical over 10 bases. The V gene's germline CDR1 is SGHVS and CDR2 FNYEAQ. The CDR3 length is 15 residues. Unmatched junction bases numbered 7, after V lost 5 bases and J lost 4 bases. Written as DNA, the CDR3 is TGTGCCAGCAGCCCCCACCGGGACAGGGGCTATGGCTACACCTTC. This translates into CASSPHRDRGYGYTF.

The CDR3 sequence is CASSEDSSTPLHF. The CDR3 nucleotides read TGCGCCAGCAGTGAAGACAGCTCAACACCCCTCCACTTT. The chain carries TRBV10-1 and TRBJ1-6; a possible D gene is TRBD1 (5 bases). V was cut by 3 bases and J by 11 bases, with 11 bases left in between. Germline loops: CDR1 WNHNN, CDR2 SYGVQD (reference sequence). This CDR3 has 13 amino acids.

About this clone: The junction departs from germline at one end; a sequencing error may be responsible. The genes are TRBV7-7 and TRBJ2-5; 9 positions agree with TRBD1. The CDR3 is 15 amino acids. Per germline, CDR1 SSHAT and CDR2 FNYEAQ (reference sequence). The CDR3 DNA reads TGTGCTAGCAGCTTAGGTGGGACAGGGCAAGAGACCCAGTACTTC. Translating it yields CASSLGGTGQETQYF.

In its sample, this clone was seen a few times. This chain links TRBV9 with TRBJ2-7, with 9 positions matching TRBD2. This CDR3 region has 16 residues. After removal of 0 bases from V and 0 bases from J, the junction contained 4 bases not matched to a gene. Per the germline V gene, CDR1 is SGDLS and CDR2 is YYNGEE. Written as DNA, the CDR3 is TGTGCCAGCAGCGTAGCTCCTAGCGGGATCTCCTACGAGCAGTACTTC. Amino acid sequence: CASSVAPSGISYEQYF.

This rearrangement joins TRBV30 to TRBJ1-1; 8 positions match TRBD1. The CDR3 length is 12 residues. Germline CDR1 is GTSNPN and CDR2 is SVGIG (reference sequence). The CDR3 DNA follows: TGTGCGCAAGACAGGGGGAACACTGAAGCTTTCTTT. Its translation is CAQDRGNTEAFF.

The genes are TRBV10-2 and TRBJ2-1; the match to TRBD2 covers 10 bases. The CDR3 has 14 residues. The germline V gene encodes CDR1 WSHSY and CDR2 SAAADI. V trimming: 4 bases; J trimming: 8 bases; junction bases outside the gene matches: 5. CDR3 nucleotide sequence: TGCGCCAGCAGTGGGCTAGCGGGAGCCGATGAGCAGTTCTTC. It translates to CASSGLAGADEQFF.